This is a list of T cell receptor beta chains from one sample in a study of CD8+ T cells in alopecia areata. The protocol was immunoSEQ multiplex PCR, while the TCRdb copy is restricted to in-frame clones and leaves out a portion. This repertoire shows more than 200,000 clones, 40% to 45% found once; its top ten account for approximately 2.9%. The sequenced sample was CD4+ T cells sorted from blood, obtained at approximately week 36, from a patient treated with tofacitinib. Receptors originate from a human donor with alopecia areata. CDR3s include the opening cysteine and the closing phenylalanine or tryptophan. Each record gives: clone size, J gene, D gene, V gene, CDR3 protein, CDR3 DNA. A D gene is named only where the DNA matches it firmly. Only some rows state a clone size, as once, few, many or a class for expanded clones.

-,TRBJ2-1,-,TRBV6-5,CASSTRRATDNEQFF,TGTGCCAGCAGTACCCGGAGGGCGACTGACAATGAGCAGTTCTTC
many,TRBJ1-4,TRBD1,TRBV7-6,CASSSAGTGGEKLFF,TGTGCCAGCAGCTCTGCCGGGACAGGGGGCGAAAAACTGTTTTTT
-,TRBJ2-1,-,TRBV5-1,CASNLVGGSSYNEQFF,TGCGCCAGCAACTTGGTGGGGGGAAGCTCCTACAATGAGCAGTTCTTC
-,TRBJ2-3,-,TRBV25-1,CASSETTGPSTDTQYF,TGTGCCAGCAGTGAAACGACAGGCCCCAGCACAGATACGCAGTATTTT
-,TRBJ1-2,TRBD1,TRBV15,CATSDIRTGSGYTF,TGTGCCACCAGCGATATCCGGACAGGATCGGGCTACACCTTC
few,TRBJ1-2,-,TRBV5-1,CASSLGIAGDGYTF,TGCGCCAGCAGCTTGGGGATCGCGGGGGATGGCTACACCTTC
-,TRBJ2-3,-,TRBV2,CASSGSLPAYLSPDTQYF,TGTGCCAGCAGTGGTAGTTTGCCTGCCTACCTGTCGCCAGATACGCAGTATTTT
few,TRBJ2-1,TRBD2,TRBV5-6,CATWGLAGSNEQFF,TGTGCCACCTGGGGGCTAGCGGGATCAAATGAGCAGTTCTTC
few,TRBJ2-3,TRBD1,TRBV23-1,CASSQCGDRERNTQYF,TGCGCCAGCAGTCAATGCGGGGACAGGGAACGAAATACGCAGTATTTT
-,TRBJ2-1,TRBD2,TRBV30,CAWRALAGGGNEQFF,TGTGCCTGGAGAGCCCTAGCGGGAGGAGGCAATGAGCAGTTCTTC
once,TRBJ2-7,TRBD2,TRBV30,CAWSVHRAGTYSNPFF,TGTGCCTGGAGTGTACACAGAGCGGGAACCTACTCAAATCCTTTTTTC
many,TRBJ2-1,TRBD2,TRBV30,CAWSAGLVYEQFF,TGTGCCTGGAGTGCTGGACTAGTATATGAGCAGTTCTTC
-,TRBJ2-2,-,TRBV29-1,CSAASGVNTGELFF,TGCAGCGCCGCGAGTGGGGTAAACACCGGGGAGCTGTTTTTT
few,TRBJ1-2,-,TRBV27,CASSPLYGYTF,TGTGCCAGCAGCCCCTTGTATGGCTACACCTTC
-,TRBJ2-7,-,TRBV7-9,CASSYHRDNSYEQYF,TGTGCCAGCAGCTACCACCGGGACAATTCCTACGAGCAGTACTTC
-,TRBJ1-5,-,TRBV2,CASSSWSVDQPQHF,TGTGCCAGCAGCTCGTGGAGCGTGGATCAGCCCCAGCATTTT
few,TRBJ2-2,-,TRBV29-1,CSARRARNTGELFF,TGCAGCGCGAGGAGGGCCCGGAACACCGGGGAGCTGTTTTTT
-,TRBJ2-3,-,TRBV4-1,CASSQVISTDTQYF,TGCGCCAGCAGCCAAGTTATCAGCACAGATACGCAGTATTTT
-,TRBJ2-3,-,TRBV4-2,CASSQDRVVSDTQYF,TGTGCCAGCAGCCAAGATCGGGTAGTATCAGATACGCAGTATTTT
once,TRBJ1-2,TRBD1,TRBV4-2,CASSQDGTAMRYGYTF,TGTGCCAGCAGCCAAGATGGGACAGCCATGAGGTATGGCTACACCTTC
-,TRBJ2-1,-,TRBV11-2,CASSLGQTGEQFF,TGTGCCAGCAGCTTAGGCCAGACGGGCGAGCAGTTCTTC
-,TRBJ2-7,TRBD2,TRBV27,CASSLNHLAGAWEQYF,TGTGCCAGCAGTTTAAATCATCTAGCGGGAGCTTGGGAGCAGTACTTC
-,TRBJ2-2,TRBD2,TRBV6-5,CASSYFSREAPGELFF,TGTGCCAGCAGTTATTTTTCGCGGGAGGCCCCTGGGGAGCTGTTTTTT
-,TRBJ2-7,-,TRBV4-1,CASSRGGEQYF,TGCGCCAGCAGTAGGGGTGGCGAGCAGTACTTC
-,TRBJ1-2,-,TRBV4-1,CASSQVAGLGGYTF,TGCGCCAGCAGCCAAGTAGCAGGGCTAGGTGGCTACACCTTC
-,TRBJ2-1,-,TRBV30,CAWSTSIEQFF,TGTGCCTGGAGTACCTCGATCGAGCAGTTCTTC
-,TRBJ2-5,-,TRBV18,CASSPAQGHQETQYF,TGTGCCAGCTCACCCGCACAGGGTCATCAAGAGACCCAGTACTTC
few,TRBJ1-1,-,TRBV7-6,CASSLESMNTEAFF,TGTGCCAGCAGCTTAGAGAGCATGAACACTGAAGCTTTCTTT
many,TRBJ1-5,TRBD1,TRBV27,CASKGQGSNQPQHF,TGTGCCAGCAAGGGACAGGGGAGCAATCAGCCCCAGCATTTT
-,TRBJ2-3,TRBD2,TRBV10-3,CAISVAGGRADTQYF,TGTGCCATCAGTGTGGCGGGAGGAAGAGCAGATACGCAGTATTTT
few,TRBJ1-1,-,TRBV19,CASTRTTEAFF,TGTGCCAGTACCAGGACCACTGAAGCTTTCTTT
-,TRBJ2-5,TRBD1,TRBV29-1,CSDGQGGQETQYF,TGCAGCGATGGACAGGGAGGCCAAGAGACCCAGTACTTC
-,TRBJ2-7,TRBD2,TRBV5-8,CASSSPGGAEQYF,TGTGCCAGCAGCTCACCGGGGGGGGCCGAGCAGTACTTC
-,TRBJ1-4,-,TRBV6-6,CASSYRGDEKLFF,TGTGCCAGCAGTTACAGGGGAGATGAAAAACTGTTTTTT
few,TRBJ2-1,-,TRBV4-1,CASRSLGRSYNEQFF,TGCGCCAGCAGAAGTCTCGGACGGTCCTACAATGAGCAGTTCTTC
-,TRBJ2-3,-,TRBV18,CASSPPSEDTQYF,TGTGCCAGCTCACCACCGTCCGAGGATACGCAGTATTTT
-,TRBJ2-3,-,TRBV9,CASSVVGTDTQYF,TGTGCCAGCAGCGTAGTAGGCACAGATACGCAGTATTTT
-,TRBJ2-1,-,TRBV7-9,CASQQLITDNEQFF,TGTGCCAGCCAGCAGTTGATCACGGACAATGAGCAGTTCTTC
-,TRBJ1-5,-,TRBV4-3,CASSQDTGRGNQPQHF,TGCGCCAGCAGCCAAGATACCGGACGGGGCAATCAGCCCCAGCATTTT
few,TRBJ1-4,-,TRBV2,CASTVAGTAGEKLFF,TGTGCCAGCACCGTAGCCGGGACGGCGGGTGAAAAACTGTTTTTT
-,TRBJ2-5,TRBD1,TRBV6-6,CASSYRGPETQYF,TGTGCCAGCAGTTACAGGGGGCCGGAGACCCAGTACTTC
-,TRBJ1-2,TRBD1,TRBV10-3,CAITTTGEGGYTF,TGTGCCATCACCACGACAGGGGAAGGTGGCTACACCTTC
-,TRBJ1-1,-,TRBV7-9,CASSPRFPPNTEAFF,TGTGCCAGCAGCCCCCGGTTCCCCCCGAACACTGAAGCTTTCTTT
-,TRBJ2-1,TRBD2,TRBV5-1,CASSLTSGYNEQFF,TGCGCCAGCAGCTTGACTAGCGGGTACAATGAGCAGTTCTTC
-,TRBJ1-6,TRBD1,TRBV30,CAWRLGQGPLHF,TGTGCCTGGAGGCTTGGACAGGGACCCCTCCACTTT
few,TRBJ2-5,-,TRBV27,CASSSLVRVETQYF,TGTGCCAGCAGTTCCCTCGTTAGGGTGGAGACCCAGTACTTC
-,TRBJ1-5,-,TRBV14,CASSHPPGPQHF,TGTGCCAGCAGCCACCCCCCTGGGCCCCAGCATTTT
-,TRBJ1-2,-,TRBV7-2,CASSLVSGGNYGYTF,TGTGCCAGCAGCTTAGTCTCCGGGGGGAACTATGGCTACACCTTC
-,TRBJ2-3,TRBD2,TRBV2,CASSEARLADTDTQYF,TGTGCCAGCAGTGAAGCAAGACTAGCAGATACAGATACGCAGTATTTT
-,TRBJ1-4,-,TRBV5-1,CASKLEGLEKLFF,TGCGCCAGCAAGCTAGAGGGGTTGGAAAAACTGTTTTTT
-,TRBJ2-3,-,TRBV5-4,CASSLIPSRSSTDTQYF,TGTGCCAGCAGCTTGATCCCCAGCCGCTCTAGCACAGATACGCAGTATTTT
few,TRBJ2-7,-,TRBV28,CASSLSGRSYEQYF,TGTGCCAGCAGTTTATCCGGTCGCTCCTACGAGCAGTACTTC